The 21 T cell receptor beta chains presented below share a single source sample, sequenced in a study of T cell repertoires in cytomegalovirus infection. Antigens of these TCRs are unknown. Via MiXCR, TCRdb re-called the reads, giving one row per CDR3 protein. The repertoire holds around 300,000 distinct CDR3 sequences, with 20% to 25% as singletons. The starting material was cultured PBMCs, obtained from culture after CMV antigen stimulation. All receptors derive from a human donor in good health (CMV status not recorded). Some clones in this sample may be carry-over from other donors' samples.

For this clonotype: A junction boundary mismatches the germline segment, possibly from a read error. The CDR3 DNA sequence: TGTGCCAGCAGCCAAGATACTGCCAGTGTCCGCTTC. It yields the protein CASSQDTASVRF. This chain uses TRBV14 with TRBJ2-1; no clear D gene. The CDR3 runs 12 residues. The germline V gene encodes CDR1 SGHDN and CDR2 FVKESK. Drawing the rest from reference TRBV14 and TRBJ2-1, the complete variable domain is EAGVTQFPSHSVIEKGQTVTLRCDPISGHDNLYWYRRVMGKEIKFLLHFVKESKQDESGMPNNRFLAERTGGTYSTLKVQPAELEDSGVYFCASSQDTASVRFGPGTRLTVL.

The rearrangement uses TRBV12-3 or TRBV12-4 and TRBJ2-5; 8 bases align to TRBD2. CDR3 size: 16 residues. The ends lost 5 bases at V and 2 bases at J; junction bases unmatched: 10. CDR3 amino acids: CASSRTSRSSQETQYF. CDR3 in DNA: TGTGCCAGCAGTCGGACTAGCCGCTCCTCTCAAGAGACCCAGTACTTC.

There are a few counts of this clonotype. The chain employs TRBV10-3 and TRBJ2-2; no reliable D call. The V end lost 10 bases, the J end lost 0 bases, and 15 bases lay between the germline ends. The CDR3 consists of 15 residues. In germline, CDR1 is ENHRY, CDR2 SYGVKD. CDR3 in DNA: TGTGCCAACAAACAGACGAATTCGAACACCGGGGAGCTGTTTTTT. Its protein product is CANKQTNSNTGELFF.

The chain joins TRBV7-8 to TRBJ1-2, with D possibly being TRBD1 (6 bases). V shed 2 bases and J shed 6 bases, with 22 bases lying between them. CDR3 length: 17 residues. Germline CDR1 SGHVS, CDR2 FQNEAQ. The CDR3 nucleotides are TGTGCCAGCAGCTTACGCGCATTTAGGGGGGGCATAAATGGCTACACCTTC. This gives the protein CASSLRAFRGGINGYTF.

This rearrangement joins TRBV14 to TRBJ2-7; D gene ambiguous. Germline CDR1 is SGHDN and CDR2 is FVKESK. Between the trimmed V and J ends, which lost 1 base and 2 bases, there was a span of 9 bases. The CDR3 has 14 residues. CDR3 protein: CASSQAPGPYEQYV. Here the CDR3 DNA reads TGTGCCAGCAGCCAAGCACCTGGACCCTACGAGCAGTACGTC.

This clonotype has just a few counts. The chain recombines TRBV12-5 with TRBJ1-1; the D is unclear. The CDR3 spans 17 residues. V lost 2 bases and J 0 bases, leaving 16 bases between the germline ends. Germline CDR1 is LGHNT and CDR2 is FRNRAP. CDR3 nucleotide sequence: TGTGCTAGTGGTTTGAGCACGGACGGAGCAATGAACACTGAAGCTTTCTTT. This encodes CASGLSTDGAMNTEAFF.

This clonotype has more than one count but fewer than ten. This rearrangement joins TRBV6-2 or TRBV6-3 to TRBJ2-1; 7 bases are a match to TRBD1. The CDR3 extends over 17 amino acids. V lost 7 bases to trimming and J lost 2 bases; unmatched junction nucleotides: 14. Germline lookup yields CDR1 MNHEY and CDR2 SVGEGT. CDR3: CASTPSGTAYTYNEQFF. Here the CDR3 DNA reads TGTGCCAGCACCCCCTCCGGGACAGCCTATACCTACAATGAGCAGTTCTTC.

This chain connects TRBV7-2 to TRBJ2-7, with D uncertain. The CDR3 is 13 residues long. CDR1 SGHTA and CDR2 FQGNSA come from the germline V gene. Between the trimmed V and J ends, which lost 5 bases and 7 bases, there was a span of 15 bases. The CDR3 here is CASSAKTRLEQYF. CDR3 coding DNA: TGTGCCAGCAGCGCGAAAACCAGGCTTGAGCAGTACTTC.

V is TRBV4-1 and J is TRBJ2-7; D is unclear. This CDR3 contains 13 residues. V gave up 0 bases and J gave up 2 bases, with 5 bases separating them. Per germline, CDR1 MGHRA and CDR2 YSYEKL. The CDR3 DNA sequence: TGCGCCAGCAGCCAAGACAGCACCTACGAGCAGTACTTC. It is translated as CASSQDSTYEQYF.

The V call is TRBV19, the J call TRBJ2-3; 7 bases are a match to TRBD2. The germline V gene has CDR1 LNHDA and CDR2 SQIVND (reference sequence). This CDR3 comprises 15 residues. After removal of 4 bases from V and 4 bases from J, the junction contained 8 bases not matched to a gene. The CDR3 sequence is CASSKWREKPDTQYF. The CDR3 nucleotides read TGTGCCAGTAGTAAATGGCGGGAGAAGCCAGATACGCAGTATTTT.

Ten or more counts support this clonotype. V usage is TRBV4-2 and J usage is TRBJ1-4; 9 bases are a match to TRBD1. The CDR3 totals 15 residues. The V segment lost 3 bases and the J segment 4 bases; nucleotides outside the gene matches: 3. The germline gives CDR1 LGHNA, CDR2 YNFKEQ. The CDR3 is CASSQPTGGNEKLFF. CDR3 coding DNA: TGTGCCAGCAGCCAGCCGACAGGGGGTAATGAAAAACTGTTTTTT.

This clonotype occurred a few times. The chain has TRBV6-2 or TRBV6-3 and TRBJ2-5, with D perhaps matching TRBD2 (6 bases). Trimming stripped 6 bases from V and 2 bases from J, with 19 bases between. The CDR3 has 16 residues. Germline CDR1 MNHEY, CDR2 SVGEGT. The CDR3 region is CASRPILAGNQETQYF. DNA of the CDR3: TGTGCCAGCAGACCTATTCTGGCGGGGAATCAAGAGACCCAGTACTTC.

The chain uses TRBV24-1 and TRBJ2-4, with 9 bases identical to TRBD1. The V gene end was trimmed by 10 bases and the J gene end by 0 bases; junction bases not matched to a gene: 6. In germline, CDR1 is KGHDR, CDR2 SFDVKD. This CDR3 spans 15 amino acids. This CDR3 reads CATKTGGLAKNIQYF. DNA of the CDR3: TGTGCCACTAAGACAGGGGGTCTAGCCAAAAACATTCAGTACTTC.

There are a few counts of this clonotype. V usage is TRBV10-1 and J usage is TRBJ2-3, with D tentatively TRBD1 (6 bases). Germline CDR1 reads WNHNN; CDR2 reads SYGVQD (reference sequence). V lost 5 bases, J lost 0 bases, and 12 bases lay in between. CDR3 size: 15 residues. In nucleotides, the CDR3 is TGCGCCAGCAGTCCGGACAGACCAAGCACAGATACGCAGTATTTT. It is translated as CASSPDRPSTDTQYF.

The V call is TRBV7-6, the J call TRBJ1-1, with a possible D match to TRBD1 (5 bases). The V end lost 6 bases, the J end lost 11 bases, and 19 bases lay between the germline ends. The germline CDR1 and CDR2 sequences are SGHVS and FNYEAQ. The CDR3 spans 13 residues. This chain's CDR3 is CASRLPGLNGAFF. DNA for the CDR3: TGTGCCAGCAGACTTCCGGGACTAAACGGCGCTTTCTTT.

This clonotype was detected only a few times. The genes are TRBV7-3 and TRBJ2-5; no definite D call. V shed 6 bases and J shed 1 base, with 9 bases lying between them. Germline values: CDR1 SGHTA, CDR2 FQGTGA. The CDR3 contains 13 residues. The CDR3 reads CASSLYIQETQYF. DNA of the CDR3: TGTGCCAGCAGTTTATATATCCAAGAGACCCAGTACTTC.

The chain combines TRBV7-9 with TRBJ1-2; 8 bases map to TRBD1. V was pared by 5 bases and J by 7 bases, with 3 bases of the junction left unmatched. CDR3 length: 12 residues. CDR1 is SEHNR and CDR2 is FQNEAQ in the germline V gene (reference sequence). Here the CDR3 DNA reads TGTGCCAGCAGCGCGACAGGGGTTGGCTACACCTTC. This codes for CASSATGVGYTF.

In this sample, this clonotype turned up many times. For the CDR3, the DNA is TGTGCCAGCGGAAGGGACAGTCAAGAGACCCAGTACTTC. This translates into CASGRDSQETQYF. The V call is TRBV7-9, the J call TRBJ2-5, with 7 bases that match TRBD1. CDR1 is SEHNR, CDR2 FQNEAQ, per germline (reference sequence). With 8 bases clipped from V and 2 bases from J, the junction kept 5 bases outside the gene matches. CDR3 length: 13 amino acids.

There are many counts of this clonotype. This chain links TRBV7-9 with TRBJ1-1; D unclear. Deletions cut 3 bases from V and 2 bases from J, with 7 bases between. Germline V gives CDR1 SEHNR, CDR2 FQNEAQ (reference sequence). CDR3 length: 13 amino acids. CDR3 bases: TGTGCCAGCAGCTTTGGGGATAACACTGAAGCTTTCTTT. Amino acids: CASSFGDNTEAFF.

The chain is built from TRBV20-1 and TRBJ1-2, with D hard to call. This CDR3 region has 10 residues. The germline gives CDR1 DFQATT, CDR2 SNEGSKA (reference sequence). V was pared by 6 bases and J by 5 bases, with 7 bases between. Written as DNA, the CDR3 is TGCAGTGCGTATAAGTATGGCTACACCTTC. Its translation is CSAYKYGYTF.

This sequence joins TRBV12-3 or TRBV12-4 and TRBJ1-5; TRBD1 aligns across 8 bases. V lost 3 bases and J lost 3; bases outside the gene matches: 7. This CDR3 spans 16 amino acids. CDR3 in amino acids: CASSFYRGFINQPQHF. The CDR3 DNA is TGTGCCAGCAGTTTTTACAGGGGGTTTATCAATCAGCCCCAGCATTTT.